This T cell receptor beta chain originates from a study of monozygotic twins with inflammatory bowel disease. General study points: T cell subtypes that differed could not be told apart.

TCRdb processed the 5' RACE reads again and assigns one entry to each CDR3 protein, with no DNA. The sample has over 350,000 distinct CDR3 sequences; the top ten hold 2.5% to 3%. With regard to this clonotype: Its antigen remains unidentified.

CDR1 is SGHRS and CDR2 is YFSETQ in the germline V gene. This CDR3 has 14 amino acids. The chain has TRBV5-1 and TRBJ2-3; there is no DNA to check the TCRdb D call of TRBD2. The sequenced sample was blood. The receptor's source is a human donor with ulcerative colitis or Crohn's disease, or a healthy co-twin of an affected twin (not recorded which). The CDR3 is CASSMDPATDTQYF.